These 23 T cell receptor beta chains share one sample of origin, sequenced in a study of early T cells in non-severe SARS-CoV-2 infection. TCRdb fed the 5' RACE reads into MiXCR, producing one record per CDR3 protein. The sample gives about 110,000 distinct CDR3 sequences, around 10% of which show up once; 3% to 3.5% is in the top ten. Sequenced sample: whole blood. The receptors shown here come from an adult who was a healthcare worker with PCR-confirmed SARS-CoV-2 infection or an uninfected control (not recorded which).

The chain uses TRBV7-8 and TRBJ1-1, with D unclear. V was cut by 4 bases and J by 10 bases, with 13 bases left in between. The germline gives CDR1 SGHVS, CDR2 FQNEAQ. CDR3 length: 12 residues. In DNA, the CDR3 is TGTGCCAGCAGCTCAGTCCCGACGGGAGCTTTCTTT. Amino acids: CASSSVPTGAFF.

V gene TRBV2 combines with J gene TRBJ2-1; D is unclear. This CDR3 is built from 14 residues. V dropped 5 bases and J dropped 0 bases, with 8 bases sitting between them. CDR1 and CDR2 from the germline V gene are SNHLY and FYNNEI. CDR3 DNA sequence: TGTGCCAGCAGTCAGATCAGCTCCTACAATGAGCAGTTCTTC. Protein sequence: CASSQISSYNEQFF.

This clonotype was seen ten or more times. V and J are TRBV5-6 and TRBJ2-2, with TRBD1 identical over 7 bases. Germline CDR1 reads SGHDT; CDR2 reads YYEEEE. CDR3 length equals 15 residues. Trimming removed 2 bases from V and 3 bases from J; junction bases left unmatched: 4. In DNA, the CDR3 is TGTGCCAGCAGCTTCGGACAGGTGGACACCGGGGAGCTGTTTTTT. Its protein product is CASSFGQVDTGELFF.

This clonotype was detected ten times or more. Here the CDR3 DNA reads TGTGCCAGCTCACCCGGACAGGGGACCCCCCACGAGCAGTACTTC. It encodes CASSPGQGTPHEQYF. This sequence joins TRBV18 and TRBJ2-7; 9 nucleotides line up with TRBD1. With 3 bases clipped from V and 5 bases from J, the junction kept 8 bases outside the gene matches. The CDR3 spans 15 residues. The germline gives CDR1 KGHSH, CDR2 LQKENI.

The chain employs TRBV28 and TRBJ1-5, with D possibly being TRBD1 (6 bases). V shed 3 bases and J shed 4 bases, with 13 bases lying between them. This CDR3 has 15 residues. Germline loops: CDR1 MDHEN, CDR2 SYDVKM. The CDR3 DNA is TGTGCCAGCAGTTTGGACAGCTATAGAAATCAGCCCCAGCATTTT. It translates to CASSLDSYRNQPQHF.

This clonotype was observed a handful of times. In DNA form, the CDR3 reads TGTGCCAGCAGGGAGACTAGCGTTTACGAGCAGTACTTC. Encoded protein: CASRETSVYEQYF. The rearrangement uses TRBV27 and TRBJ2-7, with 8 positions matching TRBD2. Germline CDR1 and CDR2: MNHEY and SMNVEV (reference sequence). This CDR3 contains 13 residues. J gave up 4 bases and V 6 bases, and 5 bases lay outside the gene matches.

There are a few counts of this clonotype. CDR3 in amino acids: CSARGQSSYNSPLHF. The CDR3 bases are TGCAGTGCTAGAGGGCAGAGCTCCTATAATTCACCCCTCCACTTT. This sequence joins TRBV20-1 and TRBJ1-6; no clear D. V was shortened by 1 base and J by 0 bases, with 7 bases between the two germline ends. Germline V lookup: CDR1 DFQATT, CDR2 SNEGSKA (reference sequence). This CDR3 has 15 residues.

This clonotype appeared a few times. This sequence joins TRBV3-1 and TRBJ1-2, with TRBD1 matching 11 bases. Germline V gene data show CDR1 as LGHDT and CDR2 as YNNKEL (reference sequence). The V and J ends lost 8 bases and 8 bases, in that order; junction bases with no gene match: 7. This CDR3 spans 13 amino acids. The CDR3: CASGGQGAMGYTF. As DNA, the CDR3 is TGTGCCAGCGGAGGACAGGGGGCGATGGGCTACACCTTC.

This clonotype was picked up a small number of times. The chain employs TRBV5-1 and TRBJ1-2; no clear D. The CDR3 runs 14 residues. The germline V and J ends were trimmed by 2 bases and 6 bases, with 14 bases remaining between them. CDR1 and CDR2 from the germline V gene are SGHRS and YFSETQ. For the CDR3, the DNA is TGCGCCAGCAGCTTCGAGCCAGGAAGGGATGGCTACACCTTC. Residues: CASSFEPGRDGYTF. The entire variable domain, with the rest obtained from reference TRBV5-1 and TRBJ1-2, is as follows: KAGVTQTPRYLIKTRGQQVTLSCSPISGHRSVSWYQQTPGQGLQFLFEYFSETQRNKGNFPGRFSGRQFSNSRSEMNVSTLELGDSALYLCASSFEPGRDGYTFGSGTRLTVV.

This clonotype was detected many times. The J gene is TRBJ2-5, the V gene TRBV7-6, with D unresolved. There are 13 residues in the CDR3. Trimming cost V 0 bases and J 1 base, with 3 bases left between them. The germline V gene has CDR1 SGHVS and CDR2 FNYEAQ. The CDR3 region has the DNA TGTGCCAGCAGCTTAGCCCCCCAAGAGACCCAGTACTTC. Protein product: CASSLAPQETQYF.

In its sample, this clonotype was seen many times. The CDR3 reads CASSGARSTEQFF. For the CDR3, the DNA is TGTGCCAGCAGCGGGGCTAGGTCCACTGAGCAGTTCTTC. V usage is TRBV3-1 and J usage is TRBJ2-1, with D perhaps TRBD1 (5 bases). Trimming removed 5 bases at V and 9 bases at J, with 14 bases between. CDR3 length: 13 amino acids. Germline CDR1 reads LGHDT; CDR2 reads YNNKEL (reference sequence).

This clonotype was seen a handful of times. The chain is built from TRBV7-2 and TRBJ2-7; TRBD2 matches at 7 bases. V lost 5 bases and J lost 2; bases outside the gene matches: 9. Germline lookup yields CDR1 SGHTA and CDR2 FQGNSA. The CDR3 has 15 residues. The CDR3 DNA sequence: TGTGCCAGCAGCCCGGGCCTAGCGGATACCTACGAGCAGTACTTC. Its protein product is CASSPGLADTYEQYF.

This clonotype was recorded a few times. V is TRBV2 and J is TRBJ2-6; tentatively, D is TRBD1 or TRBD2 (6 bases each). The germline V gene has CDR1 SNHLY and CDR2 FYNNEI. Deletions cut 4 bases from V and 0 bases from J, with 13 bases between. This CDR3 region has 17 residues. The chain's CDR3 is CASSGQTGASGANVLTF. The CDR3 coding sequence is TGTGCCAGCAGTGGGCAAACGGGGGCCTCTGGGGCCAACGTCCTGACTTTC. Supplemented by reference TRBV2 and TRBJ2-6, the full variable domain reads EPEVTQTPSHQVTQMGQEVILRCVPISNHLYFYWYRQILGQKVEFLVSFYNNEISEKSEIFDDQFSVERPDGSNFTLKIRSTKLEDSAMYFCASSGQTGASGANVLTFGAGSRLTVL.

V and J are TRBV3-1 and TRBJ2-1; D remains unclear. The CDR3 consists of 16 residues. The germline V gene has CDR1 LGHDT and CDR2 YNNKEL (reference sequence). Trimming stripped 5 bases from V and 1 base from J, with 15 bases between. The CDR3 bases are TGTGCCAGCAGCTTTGCGGCGAGTTCATCCTACAATGAGCAGTTCTTC. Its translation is CASSFAASSSYNEQFF.

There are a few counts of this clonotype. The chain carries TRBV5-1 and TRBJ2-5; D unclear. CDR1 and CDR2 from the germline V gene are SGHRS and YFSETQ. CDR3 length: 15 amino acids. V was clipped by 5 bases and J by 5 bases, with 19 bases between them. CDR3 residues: CASSYDPLRMETQYF. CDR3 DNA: TGCGCCAGCAGTTACGACCCCCTGAGAATGGAGACCCAGTACTTC.

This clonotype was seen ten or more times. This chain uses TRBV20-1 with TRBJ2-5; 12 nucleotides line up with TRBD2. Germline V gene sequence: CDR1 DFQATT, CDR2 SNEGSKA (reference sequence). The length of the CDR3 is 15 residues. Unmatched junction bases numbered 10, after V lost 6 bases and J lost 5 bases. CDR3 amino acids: CSAPLAGGRKETQYF. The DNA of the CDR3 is TGCAGTGCACCGCTAGCGGGGGGGAGGAAGGAGACCCAGTACTTC.

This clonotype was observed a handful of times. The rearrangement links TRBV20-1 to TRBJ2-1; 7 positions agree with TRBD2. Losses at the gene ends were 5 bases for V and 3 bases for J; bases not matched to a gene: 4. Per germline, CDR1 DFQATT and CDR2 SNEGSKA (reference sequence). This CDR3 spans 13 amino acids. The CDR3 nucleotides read TGCAGTGCTGCTAGCGGAGTCTACAATGAGCAGTTCTTC. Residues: CSAASGVYNEQFF.

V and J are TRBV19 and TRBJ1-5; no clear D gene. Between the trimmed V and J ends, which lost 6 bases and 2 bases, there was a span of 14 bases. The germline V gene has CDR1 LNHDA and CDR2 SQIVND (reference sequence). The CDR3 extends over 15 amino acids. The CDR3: CASSRGARGNQPQHF. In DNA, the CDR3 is TGTGCCAGTAGCCGTGGCGCACGGGGCAATCAGCCCCAGCATTTT. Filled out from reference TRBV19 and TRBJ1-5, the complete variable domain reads DGGITQSPKYLFRKEGQNVTLSCEQNLNHDAMYWYRQDPGQGLRLIYYSQIVNDFQKGDIAEGYSVSREKKESFPLTVTSAQKNPTAFYLCASSRGARGNQPQHFGDGTRLSIL.

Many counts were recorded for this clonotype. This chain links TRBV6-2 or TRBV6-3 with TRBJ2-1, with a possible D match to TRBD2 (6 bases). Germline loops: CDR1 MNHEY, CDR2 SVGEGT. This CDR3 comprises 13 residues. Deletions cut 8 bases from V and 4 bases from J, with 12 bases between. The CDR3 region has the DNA TGTGCCAGCGCCCGGGACTGGTACAATGAGCAGTTCTTC. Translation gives CASARDWYNEQFF.

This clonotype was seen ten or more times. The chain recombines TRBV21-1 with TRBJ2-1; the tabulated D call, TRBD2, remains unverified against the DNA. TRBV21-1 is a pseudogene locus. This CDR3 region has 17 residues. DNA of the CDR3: TGTGCCAGCAGCAAACGGTCTAGCGGGAGATTATTAGATGAGCAGTTCTTC. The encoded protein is CASSKRSSGRLLDEQFF.

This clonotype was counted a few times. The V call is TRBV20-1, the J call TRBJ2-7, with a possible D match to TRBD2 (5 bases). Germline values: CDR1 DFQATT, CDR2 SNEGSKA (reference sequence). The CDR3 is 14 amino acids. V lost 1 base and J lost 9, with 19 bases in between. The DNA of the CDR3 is TGCAGTGCTAGAGCCTCCGAGGAGGTCTCAGGGCAGTACTTC. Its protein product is CSARASEEVSGQYF.

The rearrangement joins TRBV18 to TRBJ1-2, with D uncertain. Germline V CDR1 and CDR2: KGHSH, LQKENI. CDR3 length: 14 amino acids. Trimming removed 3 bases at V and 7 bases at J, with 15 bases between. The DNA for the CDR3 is TGTGCCAGCTCACCTGACCCTGCTTGGAGTGGCTACACCTTC. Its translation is CASSPDPAWSGYTF.

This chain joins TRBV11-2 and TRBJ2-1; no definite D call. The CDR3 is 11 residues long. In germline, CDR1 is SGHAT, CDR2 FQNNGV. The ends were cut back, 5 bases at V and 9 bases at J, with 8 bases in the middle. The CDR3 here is CASSQNREQFF. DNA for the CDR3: TGTGCCAGCAGCCAGAACCGTGAGCAGTTCTTC.